The next 18 T cell receptor beta chains were all read from a single sample in a study of identical twins. MiXCR, applied by TCRdb to the 5' RACE reads, yields one record per CDR3 protein. This table has approximately 240,000 distinct CDR3 sequences, over 12% appearing once. Sequencing was performed on memory (CD45RO+) T cells sorted from blood. All receptors come from a woman younger than 30 in good health.

This clonotype appeared many times. The genes are TRBV29-1 and TRBJ1-1, with D possibly being TRBD1 (5 bases). CDR3 size: 14 residues. Trimming took off 3 bases at V and 3 bases at J, with 14 bases between the two ends. Germline V CDR1 and CDR2: SQVTM, ANQGSEA. This CDR3 reads CSVDGGPNYTEAFF. CDR3 DNA: TGCAGCGTTGATGGGGGACCGAATTACACTGAAGCTTTCTTT.

This sequence joins TRBV20-1 and TRBJ2-1; D remains unclear. Germline CDR1 is DFQATT and CDR2 is SNEGSKA (reference sequence). This CDR3 is built from 11 residues. CDR3 protein: CSAPEINEQFF. CDR3 DNA sequence: TGCAGCGCTCCTGAGATTAATGAGCAGTTCTTC.

Many counts were recorded for this clonotype. This chain connects TRBV7-8 to TRBJ2-2, with TRBD2 as a possible D gene (6 bases). Per germline, CDR1 SGHVS and CDR2 FQNEAQ. Between the trimmed V and J ends, which lost 5 bases and 5 bases, there was a span of 18 bases. The CDR3 runs to 16 residues. The CDR3 nucleotides are TGTGCCAGCAGCACCGTAGCAGGAGGGTCGACCGGGGAGCTGTTTTTT. It yields the protein CASSTVAGGSTGELFF.

This clonotype showed up many times. J is TRBJ2-7 and V is TRBV12-3 or TRBV12-4, with D perhaps assigned TRBD1 or TRBD2 (5 bases each). The V end lost 6 bases, the J end lost 4 bases, and 16 bases lay between the germline ends. The CDR3 is made up of 14 amino acids. This chain's CDR3 is CASRPGRKLYEQYF. The CDR3, as DNA: TGTGCCAGCAGGCCGGGACGGAAACTTTACGAGCAGTACTTC.

The sample holds a few counts of this clonotype. The chain has TRBV20-1 and TRBJ1-6, with D tentatively TRBD1 (6 bases). The CDR3 runs 13 residues. Trimming shortened V by 3 bases and J by 8 bases, and 11 bases separated the two germline ends. From germline, CDR1 is DFQATT and CDR2 SNEGSKA (reference sequence). The DNA of the CDR3 is TGCAGTGCTAGTCGGTCAGGGGATTCACCCCTCCACTTT. Translated, it gives CSASRSGDSPLHF.

The chain couples TRBV9 to TRBJ2-3; 10 positions agree with TRBD2. The V gene end was trimmed by 2 bases and the J gene end by 2 bases; junction bases not matched to a gene: 2. Germline lookup yields CDR1 SGDLS and CDR2 YYNGEE. The CDR3 is made up of 15 amino acids. CDR3 region: CASSVLAGVTDTQYF. The DNA for the CDR3 is TGTGCCAGCAGCGTTCTAGCGGGGGTCACAGATACGCAGTATTTT.

The CDR3 DNA reads as TGCAGTGCTAGGAGCCTAGCGGGCCCCTACGAGCAGTACTTC. Translation: CSARSLAGPYEQYF. The chain links TRBV20-1 to TRBJ2-7, with 8 bases that match TRBD2. Germline assignment: CDR1 DFQATT and CDR2 SNEGSKA (reference sequence). Trimming took 3 bases from V and 2 from J; bases not matched to a gene: 6. The CDR3 is made up of 14 amino acids.

This chain joins TRBV15 and TRBJ1-4; 7 bases are a match to TRBD1. The CDR3 contains 14 residues. V lost 5 bases and J lost 4; bases outside the gene matches: 4. Per the germline V gene, CDR1 is LNHNV and CDR2 is YYDKDF (reference sequence). The CDR3: CATSPTGYNEKLFF. In nucleotides, the CDR3 is TGTGCCACCAGCCCGACAGGGTATAATGAAAAACTGTTTTTT. The full variable domain, in which reference TRBV15 and TRBJ1-4 provide the parts outside the CDR3, is DAMVIQNPRYQVTQFGKPVTLSCSQTLNHNVMYWYQQKSSQAPKLLFHYYDKDFNNEADTPDNFQSRRPNTSFCFLDIRSPGLGDTAMYLCATSPTGYNEKLFFGSGTQLSVL.

The J gene is TRBJ1-1, the V gene TRBV11-2, with D perhaps TRBD1 (5 bases). The V and J ends lost 2 bases and 4 bases respectively, with 11 bases between them. Looked up from germline, CDR1 is SGHAT and CDR2 is FQNNGV. The CDR3 contains 14 residues. DNA of the CDR3: TGTGCCAGCAGCTTACCAGGGAGTCCCACTGAAGCTTTCTTT. Residues: CASSLPGSPTEAFF.

This clonotype showed up just a few times. The chain recombines TRBV20-1 with TRBJ1-2; D is uncertain. The CDR3 extends over 14 amino acids. Germline V gene lookup returns CDR1 DFQATT and CDR2 SNEGSKA (reference sequence). V was shortened by 3 bases and J by 3 bases, with 14 bases between the two germline ends. This CDR3 is CSARAAWADYGYTF. In nucleotides, the CDR3 is TGCAGTGCTAGGGCCGCGTGGGCAGACTATGGCTACACCTTC.

V is TRBV20-1 and J is TRBJ1-2; D is unresolved. The CDR3 loop spans 13 amino acids. Trimming took off 3 bases at V and 4 bases at J, with 12 bases between the two ends. From germline, CDR1 is DFQATT and CDR2 SNEGSKA (reference sequence). CDR3 residues: CSASGGLAYGYTF. The CDR3 DNA sequence: TGCAGTGCTAGCGGTGGGCTGGCCTATGGCTACACCTTC.

As DNA, the CDR3 is TGCAGTGCTAGAGCGGTGTTAGCGGGCCCCCTCTACAATGAGCAGTTCTTC. This codes for CSARAVLAGPLYNEQFF. The rearrangement uses TRBV20-1 and TRBJ2-1; 7 nucleotides match TRBD2. The CDR3 extends over 17 amino acids. The V segment lost 1 base and the J segment 3 bases; nucleotides outside the gene matches: 12. Germline V gene sequence: CDR1 DFQATT, CDR2 SNEGSKA (reference sequence).

This clonotype was recorded a few times. This chain uses TRBV5-5 with TRBJ2-7; D not resolved. The germline V gene encodes CDR1 SGHKS and CDR2 YYEKEE (reference sequence). V was clipped by 0 bases and J by 3 bases, with 7 bases between them. The CDR3 sequence is 13 residues long. The CDR3 loop reads CASSLETGYEQYF. The CDR3 DNA is TGTGCCAGCAGCTTGGAGACCGGCTACGAGCAGTACTTC.

This clonotype was counted only a few times. The rearrangement links TRBV28 to TRBJ2-2; possible D gene TRBD2, 6 bases. Germline values: CDR1 MDHEN, CDR2 SYDVKM. Trimming removed 8 bases at V and 6 bases at J, with 19 bases between. The CDR3 is made up of 15 amino acids. The CDR3, as DNA: TGTGCCAGCCAACATCCGGGACTTCGTTCCGGGGAGCTGTTTTTT. Encoded protein: CASQHPGLRSGELFF.

This clonotype was observed a few times. The rearrangement joins TRBV2 to TRBJ1-2, with 12 bases that match TRBD1. CDR3 length equals 15 residues. The germline CDR1 and CDR2 sequences are SNHLY and FYNNEI. V lost 2 bases, J lost 6 bases, and 4 bases stayed unmatched. CDR3 DNA: TGTGCCAGCAGTGAACAGGGACAGGGGGCGGATGGCTACACCTTC. Its translation is CASSEQGQGADGYTF. The full variable domain, completed using reference TRBV2 and TRBJ1-2, is EPEVTQTPSHQVTQMGQEVILRCVPISNHLYFYWYRQILGQKVEFLVSFYNNEISEKSEIFDDQFSVERPDGSNFTLKIRSTKLEDSAMYFCASSEQGQGADGYTFGSGTRLTVV.

Written as DNA, the CDR3 is TGTGCCAGCAGCTTAGCTTACACCGGGGAGCTGTTTTTT. It translates to CASSLAYTGELFF. V is TRBV7-9 and J is TRBJ2-2; D is unclear. The germline V gene encodes CDR1 SEHNR and CDR2 FQNEAQ (reference sequence). With 0 bases removed from V and 3 bases from J, the gap between germline ends came to 2 bases. CDR3 size: 13 residues.

The chain is built from TRBV7-8 and TRBJ2-7, with TRBD1 matching over 9 bases. Germline CDR1 and CDR2: SGHVS and FQNEAQ. The junction had 10 bases not matched to a gene; V was cut back by 1 base and J by 0 bases. The CDR3 sequence is 18 residues long. CDR3 protein: CASSLGHYWDRASYEQYF. CDR3 coding DNA: TGTGCCAGCAGCTTAGGTCATTATTGGGACAGGGCCTCCTACGAGCAGTACTTC. Full variable domain (remainder filled in from reference TRBV7-8 and TRBJ2-7): GAGVSQSPRYKVAKRGQDVALRCDPISGHVSLFWYQQALGQGPEFLTYFQNEAQLDKSGLPSDRFFAERPEGSVSTLKIQRTQQEDSAVYLCASSLGHYWDRASYEQYFGPGTRLTVT.

V usage is TRBV5-1 and J usage is TRBJ2-3; D ambiguous. This CDR3 has 14 residues. V lost 0 bases to trimming and J lost 6 bases, with 11 bases between them. Per germline, CDR1 SGHRS and CDR2 YFSETQ. The CDR3 DNA is TGCGCCAGCAGCTTGGTCTCCCCCACGGATACGCAGTATTTT. Translated, it gives CASSLVSPTDTQYF.